This TCR beta chain was retrieved from a study of blood T cell repertoires in COVID-19 (dated by TCRdb to the early 2020s). In terms of the full investigation: Collaborator samples came from the United States, Italy and Spain and covered acute and convalescent phases of COVID-19. The prospective study material was composed of cDNA or gDNA derived from T cells, B-cell-depleted T cells, or PBMCs. Subjects who had been exposed to COVID-19, were actively infected with it, or had recovered from it provided the deeply sampled blood TCRbeta repertoires that made up the dataset. A freely available public database, intended as a resource for researchers studying the immune response to SARS-CoV-2, is where the repertoires were released. Samples were obtained from the ongoing ImmuneRACE study (first 160 participants) and from about 1,300 subjects provided by 6 global collaborators. Nearly every sample came with metadata listing a de-identified subject ID, COVID-19 status, age in years and sex. Where available, HLA class I and class II types were taken from metadata supplied by the sample provider and were not determined by assay-based typing.

TCRbeta CDR3 regions were amplified from genomic DNA using the immunoSEQ Assay, a bias-controlled multiplex PCR. Processing in the source paper ran as follows. The number of nucleated cells in each sample was estimated by amplification of reference gene primers within the assay. Sequence reads were collapsed and filtered to measure the absolute abundance of every unique TCRbeta CDR3 rearrangement. For each sample, productive Simpson clonality was calculated as the square root of Simpson's diversity index over productive rearrangements. Imported from immuneACCESS, the table was reduced by TCRdb to in-frame sequences with V and J called. These copies leave out some clones; in studies compared against another copy, an unresolved V gene accounts for under half, and the cause of the remainder is not known. The V and J calls and clone size come from that table; D and trimming were worked out from the DNA. The sample has 260,000 or so clones on record, 83% of them singletons. The top ten constitute 3% to 4.5% of the sample.

Participants in the prospective study were aged 18 to 89 years, lived in about two dozen United States geographic areas, and enrolled through a virtual design. In the prospective study, cohorts were assigned on the basis of participant-reported clinical history obtained from a screening survey and a study questionnaire. Exposed participants had been in contact with someone with a PCR-confirmed or clinician-diagnosed COVID-19 case within 2 weeks of study entry. Each participant in the prospective study had whole blood, serum and a nasopharyngeal or oropharyngeal swab collected by mobile phlebotomists. Over a roughly 2-month period, participants in the prospective study had the option of providing additional blood draws and questionnaires. Blood samples from the prospective study were shipped frozen or at room temperature prior to DNA extraction. Note on this clone: The antigen it binds to is not known. Within one base of it there is no much larger clone, and no base qualities were kept.

Overall results and qualifications from the work: The amount of clinical and demographic metadata varied by source and participant and was provided uncurated.

Including cysteine and phenylalanine, the CDR3 has 16 amino acids. Here the CDR3 DNA is all that survives: 48 bases in frame from base 1. As encoded in the germline V gene, CDR1 is SGHTA while CDR2 is FQGNSA. The trim is 5 bases for V and 0 bases for J, with a gap of 14 bases between the germline ends. Sequencing was done on a sample of PBMCs or T cells enriched from blood (not recorded which). The origin of this receptor is a woman aged 40 to 50 who had been exposed to COVID-19. This chain joins TRBV7-2 to TRBJ1-3; the D gene identity is not certain. The CDR3 region: CASSPVGSDSGNTIYF. The sequenced DNA is TGTGCCAGCAGCCCAGTCGGGTCGGACTCTGGAAACACCATATATTTT.